This is a list of T cell receptor beta chains from one sample in a study of blood T cells in healthy people across ages. TCRdb reprocessed the 5' RACE reads via MiXCR and lists one record per CDR3 protein. The sample gives more than 1,000,000 distinct CDR3 sequences, 20% to 25% of which show up once; approximately 0.79% is in the top ten. The sample was also reused in another study, on T cells of mothers and their children.

The sample taken for sequencing was blood. All receptors come from a girl aged 2-10 years in good health. Both conserved end residues are part of each CDR3. D genes are given only for firm matches. For some rows the clone size is stated as once, few or many, or as a class when expanded; others skip it.

d_call j_call clone_size v_call cdr3_nt cdr3_aa
TRBD2 TRBJ2-5 . TRBV10-1 TGCGCCAGCAGTGGTAGCGGGAAAGGCGAAGAGACCCAGTACTTC CASSGSGKGEETQYF
. TRBJ2-3 . TRBV25-1 TGTGCCAGCAGTGAATGGCTCCTTGGAGGTACGCAGTATTTT CASSEWLLGGTQYF
. TRBJ2-1 . TRBV5-6 TGTGCCAGCAGCTTAGCTATTGAGCAGTTCTTC CASSLAIEQFF
. TRBJ2-5 few TRBV5-5 TGTGCCAGCAGCTTGGGGCACTTCCAAGAGACCCAGTACTTC CASSLGHFQETQYF
. TRBJ2-1 . TRBV25-1 TGTGCCAGCAGTGGGGCTCCCGGAAGCTCCTACAATGAGCAGTTCTTC CASSGAPGSSYNEQFF
. TRBJ2-7 . TRBV28 TGTGCCAGCATCCAGGACTCGGTACCGTACTTC CASIQDSVPYF
TRBD2 TRBJ2-1 . TRBV29-1 TGCAGCGGGAGGAGCGGGAGGGCCTACAATGAGCAGTTCTTC CSGRSGRAYNEQFF
TRBD1 TRBJ2-7 . TRBV6-1 TGTGCCAGCAGTGAACCGGGACAGGGACGCGAGCAGTACTTC CASSEPGQGREQYF
. TRBJ2-3 . TRBV2 TGTGCCAGCAGTGGAGGGGTGATCACAGATACGCAGTATTTT CASSGGVITDTQYF
TRBD1 TRBJ1-2 . TRBV20-1 TGCAGTGCTAGAGATCTGGGCAGGGGGTCCTATGGCTACACCTTC CSARDLGRGSYGYTF
. TRBJ1-6 . TRBV9 TGTGCCAGCGGCGAGGACCCCTGGAATTCACCCCTCCACTTT CASGEDPWNSPLHF
. TRBJ2-6 few TRBV11-2 TGTGCCAGCAGCTTAGCTGTACGGACCTCTGGGGCCAACGTCCTGACTTTC CASSLAVRTSGANVLTF
. TRBJ1-1 . TRBV7-2 TGTGCCAGCAGCTTCTCCGTTGCTGGGGGGGACACTGAAGCTTTCTTT CASSFSVAGGDTEAFF
. TRBJ2-7 . TRBV4-1 TGCGCCAGCAGCCAAGATGAAGGCTCCTACGAGCAGTACTTC CASSQDEGSYEQYF
. TRBJ1-1 . TRBV5-1 TGCGCCAGCAGCTTGGCCGGTCCGACCCCGAACACTGAAGCTTTCTTT CASSLAGPTPNTEAFF
. TRBJ1-2 . TRBV20-1 TGCAGTGCTAGTGATGGTGGGCTTCAGGACTATGGCTACACCTTC CSASDGGLQDYGYTF
TRBD1 TRBJ2-7 few TRBV7-2 TGTGCCAGCAGCTTAAGAGGGACAGCGTCGACCTACGAGCAGTACTTC CASSLRGTASTYEQYF
. TRBJ2-1 . TRBV29-1 TGCAGCGTTGATGGAGGCGGGATGGGTAGTGAGCAGTTCTTC CSVDGGGMGSEQFF
. TRBJ1-4 few TRBV29-1 TGCAGCGTTGAAGGGGTACGGCAGGGAGAGTCGGGGGAAAAACTGTTTTTT CSVEGVRQGESGEKLFF
TRBD2 TRBJ2-1 few TRBV29-1 TGCAGCGTTGAAGATCTGGGTGGGGGTAGCGGGAGTGTCCACAATGAGCAGTTCTTC CSVEDLGGGSGSVHNEQFF
. TRBJ2-3 . TRBV5-1 TGCGCCAGCAGCTTGGACGGGGATTCAAGCACAGATACGCAGTATTTT CASSLDGDSSTDTQYF
TRBD1 TRBJ1-1 once TRBV12-3/TRBV12-4 TGTGCCAGCAGCCCGGGACAGGGAGCAGCTTTCTTT CASSPGQGAAFF
TRBD1 TRBJ2-1 few TRBV24-1 TGTGCCACCAGTGACCAATTGAGAACAGGGGGCAATGAGCAGTTCTTC CATSDQLRTGGNEQFF
. TRBJ2-2 . TRBV11-3 TGTGCCAGCAGCCCTCTGGCCGGAACCGGGGAGCTGTTTTTT CASSPLAGTGELFF
. TRBJ2-1 once TRBV7-8 TGTGCCAGCAGCTCAAGTCCGCTAAAGCAGTTCTTC CASSSSPLKQFF
. TRBJ1-6 few TRBV7-3 TGTGCCAGCAGCTCGGACGGGAATTCACCCCTCCACTTT CASSSDGNSPLHF
TRBD2 TRBJ2-1 . TRBV29-1 TGCAGCGTCACTAGCGGGGGAGGCAATGAGCAGTTCTTC CSVTSGGGNEQFF
TRBD1 TRBJ2-5 once TRBV6-6 TGTGCCAGCAGTTACGTTGGGACAGGGCACGGAGAGACCCAGTACTTC CASSYVGTGHGETQYF
. TRBJ1-4 . TRBV7-6 TGTGCCAGCAGCTTATCAGGGGTCCAGTTCAATGAAAAACTGTTTTTT CASSLSGVQFNEKLFF
. TRBJ2-7 . TRBV12-3/TRBV12-4 TGTGCCAGCAGTTTCGTGGGGGTCCCCAAGGGTGAGCAGTACTTC CASSFVGVPKGEQYF
TRBD1 TRBJ1-6 few TRBV27 TGTGCCAGCGGCTGGACAGGCTCCTATAATTCACCCCTCCACTTT CASGWTGSYNSPLHF
. TRBJ2-7 . TRBV4-2 TGTGCCAGCAGCGGGGCAGGGGGGAGGTACGAGCAGTACTTC CASSGAGGRYEQYF
. TRBJ1-5 . TRBV7-8 TGTGCCAGCGGACAGCTCAATCAGCCCCAGCATTTT CASGQLNQPQHF
TRBD2 TRBJ2-1 . TRBV11-2 TGTGCCAGCAGCCGACTAGCGGGAGATTTCCATGAGCAGTTCTTC CASSRLAGDFHEQFF
. TRBJ2-7 many TRBV29-1 TGCAGCGTTGATGACGGCTACGAGCAGTACTTC CSVDDGYEQYF
TRBD2 TRBJ2-2 . TRBV6-4 TGTGCCAGCAGTGAGGGACTAGCCGGGGAGCTGTTTTTT CASSEGLAGELFF
. TRBJ2-1 many TRBV19 TGTGCCAGTAGTTCTATGTCCTCCTACAATGAGCAGTTCTTC CASSSMSSYNEQFF
TRBD2 TRBJ2-1 few TRBV4-2 TGTGCCAGCAGCTCCTTAGGCGGGAGCATCGACAATGAGCAGTTCTTC CASSSLGGSIDNEQFF
. TRBJ1-4 . TRBV5-6 TGTGCCAGCAGCTTGGGAGTTGGAGGACTGTTTTTT CASSLGVGGLFF
. TRBJ1-3 . TRBV12-3/TRBV12-4 TGTGCCAGCAGAAACCGCGGCGGGGAGGACACCATATATTTT CASRNRGGEDTIYF
TRBD1 TRBJ2-7 . TRBV11-2 TGTGCCAGCAGCGCCCAGGGGGACCTCTCCTACGAGCAGTACTTC CASSAQGDLSYEQYF
. TRBJ2-1 . TRBV24-1 TGTGCCACCAGTGATGTAAGGACTCAGCATTACAATGAGCAGTTCTTC CATSDVRTQHYNEQFF
TRBD1 TRBJ2-5 . TRBV7-7 TGTGCTAGCAGCTTATCAGGACAGGGGGCTCAAGAGACCCAGTACTTC CASSLSGQGAQETQYF
. TRBJ2-5 . TRBV20-1 TGCAGTGCTCGGACTGTAGGGCAAGAGACCCAGTACTTC CSARTVGQETQYF
. TRBJ2-1 few TRBV4-3 TGCGCCAGCAGCCAGGCGATAGGACAGCCCTACAATGAGCAGTTCTTC CASSQAIGQPYNEQFF
TRBD1 TRBJ2-1 . TRBV6-5 TGTGCCATCAGCTCGACAGGGTTTTTGGGCAATGAGCAGTTCTTC CAISSTGFLGNEQFF
TRBD2 TRBJ2-7 . TRBV18 TGTGCCAGCTCACCAGACCAGGGACTAGTTCCTGAGCAGTACTTC CASSPDQGLVPEQYF
TRBD2 TRBJ2-5 . TRBV12-3/TRBV12-4 TGTGCCAGCACCGAGACTAGCGGGGGTGGAGAGACCCAGTACTTC CASTETSGGGETQYF
. TRBJ1-1 . TRBV28 TGTGCCACGGGATCCCTGAACACTGAAGCTTTCTTT CATGSLNTEAFF
. TRBJ2-7 . TRBV20-1 TGCAGTGCTAGAGGTTCCATGGGCGAGCAGTACTTC CSARGSMGEQYF
. TRBJ1-2 . TRBV6-6 TGTGCCAGCAGTTACTCGGACAGTTTAGTAAGCTACACCTTC CASSYSDSLVSYTF
. TRBJ2-1 . TRBV29-1 TGCAGCGTTGGAGGAGGGGCGGATTATTACAATGAGCAGTTCTTC CSVGGGADYYNEQFF
. TRBJ2-1 few TRBV11-3 TGTGCCAGCAGCGGCCGGGACTCACGTTTGAATGAGCAGTTCTTC CASSGRDSRLNEQFF
TRBD1 TRBJ2-2 few TRBV20-1 TGCAGTGCTATAGACAGGGTGGGCGGGGAGCTGTTTTTT CSAIDRVGGELFF
. TRBJ1-6 . TRBV5-1 TGCGCCAGCAGCTTGGCTTCAGCTAATAATTCACCCCTCCACTTT CASSLASANNSPLHF
. TRBJ1-1 few TRBV6-6 TGTGCCAGCAGTGACGAGGTCGGGGTCGGTAGAGCTTTCTTT CASSDEVGVGRAFF
. TRBJ2-1 few TRBV7-3 TGTGCCAGCAGCTTAAAGGCGGGACATGAGCAGTTCTTC CASSLKAGHEQFF
TRBD2 TRBJ2-1 many TRBV5-1 TGCGCCAGCAGCTTGGTTGGGACTAGCGGGAGCAATGAGCAGTTCTTC CASSLVGTSGSNEQFF
. TRBJ1-5 . TRBV13 TGTGCCAGCAGCTTAGGCAATGTCTTGGGTCAGCCCCAGCATTTT CASSLGNVLGQPQHF
. TRBJ2-3 once TRBV29-1 TGCAGCGTACCGGACGGCCTCACAGATACGCAGTATTTT CSVPDGLTDTQYF